This T cell receptor beta chain appears in the sequencing data of a study of T-cell reconstitution after alpha-beta-depleted transplantation in children. Study conclusions and caveats: It was surviving recipient T cells and thymic progenitors that gave some patients high TCRbeta diversity at day 60. Several hundred expanded graft clones reportedly were the source of alpha-beta T cells about two months after transplant.

Concerning this clonotype itself: Antigen specificity is unknown. This could be a read error, since a much larger clone is one nucleotide away.

Unique molecular identifiers tagged the TCRbeta library. TCRdb re-analysed the PCR reads in MiXCR, keeping a single row per CDR3 protein. Counted here are 200,000 to 300,000 distinct CDR3 sequences, 7.5% to 9.5% occurring once; the ten biggest clones make up approximately 6.3%. Trimming cost V 6 bases and J 4 bases, with 14 bases left between them. There are 14 residues in the CDR3. Germline V CDR1 and CDR2: SGHDT, YYEEEE. The specimen comprised PBMCs, mostly from graft donor cells, sampled 180 days after TCRalphabeta/CD19-depleted stem cell transplant. The genes are TRBV5-6 and TRBJ1-3, with D hard to call. The clonotype originates from a male patient younger than 18 who had a stem cell transplant for acute lymphoblastic leukemia, so the T cells may come from the graft donor. The CDR3, as DNA: TGTGCCAGCACCCTGCTGACGGTGGGAAACACCATATATTTT. It is translated as CASTLLTVGNTIYF.